The next 26 T cell receptor beta chains were all read from a single sample in a study of blood T cell repertoires in COVID-19. This table comes from immunoSEQ multiplex PCR, and its TCRdb copy is limited to in-frame clones, with some not included. The sample holds 140,000 to 150,000 clones; less than 90% are singletons and the top ten take 4.5% to 6%. Sequencing was performed on PBMCs or T cells enriched from blood (not recorded which). These receptors came from a woman between 45 and 60 years old who had been exposed to COVID-19.

The gene calls are TRBV25-1 and TRBJ2-1; a possible D gene is TRBD1 (6 bases). CDR3 size: 13 residues. Germline-derived CDR1 and CDR2 are MGHDK and SYGVNS. V was clipped by 5 bases and J by 9 bases, with 14 bases between them. The CDR3 spells CASSLQGPGEQFF. The CDR3 DNA sequence: TGTGCCAGCAGTCTTCAGGGGCCGGGTGAGCAGTTCTTC. Variable domain in full (rest from reference TRBV25-1 and TRBJ2-1): EADIYQTPRYLVIGTGKKITLECSQTMGHDKMYWYQQDPGMELHLIHYSYGVNSTEKGDLSSESTVSRIRTEHFPLTLESARPSHTSQYLCASSLQGPGEQFFGPGTRLTVL.

The rearrangement links TRBV29-1 to TRBJ2-1; the D is unclear. With 6 bases removed from V and 9 bases from J, the gap between germline ends came to 12 bases. Germline CDR1 reads SQVTM; CDR2 reads ANQGSEA. The CDR3 length is 11 residues. CDR3 nucleotide sequence: TGCAGCGTCAGAGATCCAGGTGAGCAGTTCTTC. Translating gives CSVRDPGEQFF.

J is TRBJ2-1 and V is TRBV6-6, with D perhaps matching TRBD1 (5 bases). The V gene lost 5 bases and the J gene lost 4 bases, with 15 bases spanning the gap. The CDR3 is 15 amino acids. Germline-derived CDR1 and CDR2 are MNHNY and SVGAGI (reference sequence). The CDR3 DNA follows: TGTGCCAGCAGTCACCTCGCTGGGGCTTACAATGAGCAGTTCTTC. Protein: CASSHLAGAYNEQFF.

J is TRBJ2-5 and V is TRBV4-1, with 7 bases that match TRBD1. The CDR3 totals 16 residues. Losses at the gene ends were 0 bases for V and 4 bases for J; bases not matched to a gene: 8. CDR1 and CDR2 from the germline V gene are MGHRA and YSYEKL. The chain's CDR3 is CASSQDKGAWGETQYF. The CDR3 nucleotides are TGCGCCAGCAGCCAAGATAAGGGGGCCTGGGGAGAGACCCAGTACTTC.

The chain combines TRBV19 with TRBJ2-1; 9 bases map to TRBD1. Germline CDR1 is LNHDA and CDR2 is SQIVND (reference sequence). The CDR3 contains 15 residues. V shed 5 bases and J 7 bases; nucleotides not matched to a gene: 9. CDR3 residues: CASSPGQGNDNEQFF. CDR3 in DNA: TGTGCCAGTAGTCCGGGACAGGGAAACGATAATGAGCAGTTCTTC.

The chain links TRBV7-6 to TRBJ2-1, with 11 bases lining up with TRBD2. This CDR3 contains 16 residues. Germline-derived CDR1 and CDR2 are SGHVS and FNYEAQ. After removal of 3 bases from V and 0 bases from J, the junction contained 1 base not matched to a gene. The CDR3 sequence: CASSLTSGNSYNEQFF. The DNA of the CDR3 is TGTGCCAGCAGCTTGACTAGCGGGAACTCCTACAATGAGCAGTTCTTC.

The rearrangement joins TRBV10-1 to TRBJ2-2; no clear D. Germline CDR1 and CDR2: WNHNN and SYGVQD (reference sequence). Trimming shortened V by 4 bases and J by 2 bases, and 8 bases separated the two germline ends. CDR3 length: 14 amino acids. The chain's CDR3 is CASSANRNTGELFF. The CDR3 DNA is TGCGCCAGCAGTGCGAACAGAAACACCGGGGAGCTGTTTTTT.

The rearrangement uses TRBV5-1 and TRBJ1-1; D call uncertain. The germline V gene encodes CDR1 SGHRS and CDR2 YFSETQ. The CDR3 loop spans 13 amino acids. V lost 4 bases, J lost 4 bases, and 11 bases lay in between. Here the CDR3 reads CASSRTSATEAFF. CDR3 in DNA: TGCGCCAGCAGCCGTACATCCGCCACTGAAGCTTTCTTT.

The rearrangement links TRBV29-1 to TRBJ1-6, with D uncertain. The CDR3 length is 13 residues. CDR1 and CDR2 (germline): SQVTM, ANQGSEA. Trimming removed 5 bases at V and 7 bases at J, with 12 bases between. DNA for the CDR3: TGCAGCGTTTCCCTCGAGTGGAATTCACCCCTCCACTTT. Its protein is CSVSLEWNSPLHF. The full variable domain, with the rest looked up from reference TRBV29-1 and TRBJ1-6, is SAVISQKPSRDICQRGTSLTIQCQVDSQVTMMFWYRQQPGQSLTLIATANQGSEATYESGFVIDKFPISRPNLTFSTLTVSNMSPEDSSIYLCSVSLEWNSPLHFGNGTRLTVT.

J is TRBJ1-5 and V is TRBV29-1, with TRBD1 identical over 7 bases. The trim removed 5 bases at V and 7 bases at J, leaving 8 bases unmatched. This CDR3 region has 13 residues. Germline values: CDR1 SQVTM, CDR2 ANQGSEA. In DNA form, the CDR3 reads TGCAGCGTTAGACAGGGAGACGGCCAGCCCCAGCATTTT. Its protein product is CSVRQGDGQPQHF.

The genes are TRBV5-4 and TRBJ1-2; tentative D call: TRBD1 (6 bases). CDR1 SGHNT and CDR2 YYREEE come from the germline V gene (reference sequence). The CDR3 sequence is 14 residues long. Trimming cost V 2 bases and J 1 base, with 9 bases left between them. The CDR3 DNA sequence: TGTGCCAGCAGCTTAGGGGGAAATAACTATGGCTACACCTTC. This gives the protein CASSLGGNNYGYTF.

The chain is built from TRBV9 and TRBJ1-1, with D unresolved. Trimming shortened V by 5 bases and J by 0 bases, and 2 bases separated the two germline ends. The CDR3 sequence is 11 residues long. CDR1 SGDLS and CDR2 YYNGEE come from the germline V gene. CDR3 nucleotide sequence: TGTGCCAGCAGTATGAACACTGAAGCTTTCTTT. It is translated as CASSMNTEAFF.

This clone was observed a single time. This chain connects TRBV5-1 to TRBJ2-7, with 8 positions matching TRBD2. V dropped 1 base and J dropped 7; count of bases not matched to a gene: 13. The CDR3 loop spans 16 amino acids. In germline, CDR1 is SGHRS, CDR2 YFSETQ. CDR3 protein: CASSLSLSGGPQEQYF. CDR3 DNA sequence: TGCGCCAGCAGCTTGAGTCTCAGCGGGGGCCCCCAGGAGCAGTACTTC.

This clone has a single count. The rearrangement uses TRBV7-2 and TRBJ1-2; possibly TRBD1 for D (6 bases). V lost 6 bases and J lost 4, with 12 bases in between. In germline, CDR1 is SGHTA, CDR2 FQGNSA. CDR3 length: 13 amino acids. DNA of the CDR3: TGTGCCAGCAGTTTGACAGGTCCCTATGGCTACACCTTC. This sequence encodes CASSLTGPYGYTF. The full variable domain, with the rest looked up from reference TRBV7-2 and TRBJ1-2, is GAGVSQSPSNKVTEKGKDVELRCDPISGHTALYWYRQSLGQGLEFLIYFQGNSAPDKSGLPSDRFSAERTGGSVSTLTIQRTQQEDSAVYLCASSLTGPYGYTFGSGTRLTVV.

The table lists this clone with a count of one. CDR3 sequence reads: CASRGGQEYYEQYF. In DNA form, the CDR3 reads TGCGCCAGCAGAGGGGGCCAGGAGTACTACGAGCAGTACTTC. The rearrangement links TRBV4-3 to TRBJ2-7; TRBD1 aligns across 7 bases. The CDR3 has 14 residues. V trimming: 6 bases; J trimming: 3 bases; junction bases outside the gene matches: 8. CDR1 is LGHNA and CDR2 is YSLEER in the germline V gene.

The chain links TRBV9 to TRBJ2-7; tentative D call: TRBD2 (6 bases). Per the germline V gene, CDR1 is SGDLS and CDR2 is YYNGEE. The length of the CDR3 is 14 residues. Trimming cost V 0 bases and J 2 bases, with 9 bases left between them. CDR3 sequence: CASSVGGETYEQYF. The CDR3 region has the DNA TGTGCCAGCAGCGTAGGCGGGGAGACCTACGAGCAGTACTTC.

The J gene is TRBJ2-1, the V gene TRBV24-1; 8 nucleotides match TRBD2. The CDR3 is made up of 14 amino acids. Germline CDR1 KGHDR, CDR2 SFDVKD. V dropped 5 bases and J dropped 7; count of bases not matched to a gene: 6. The CDR3 DNA reads as TGTGCCACCAGTGGGGCGGGAGGTAAGAATGAGCAGTTCTTC. It specifies CATSGAGGKNEQFF.

This chain joins TRBV10-3 and TRBJ1-2, with D possibly being TRBD1 (6 bases). CDR1 ENHRY and CDR2 SYGVKD come from the germline V gene. This CDR3 comprises 14 residues. V lost 10 bases and J 8 bases, leaving 23 bases between the germline ends. CDR3 amino acids: CATTVGTPSDGYTF. In DNA form, the CDR3 reads TGTGCCACGACCGTGGGGACACCGTCTGACGGCTACACCTTC.

The chain uses TRBV7-9 and TRBJ1-3; tentative D call: TRBD1 (5 bases). The CDR3 loop spans 18 amino acids. V gave up 6 bases and J gave up 0 bases, with 21 bases separating them. Germline-derived CDR1 and CDR2 are SEHNR and FQNEAQ (reference sequence). The CDR3 DNA follows: TGTGCCAGCAGACATACCCCATGGGGCGGCCTCTCTGGAAACACCATATATTTT. This encodes CASRHTPWGGLSGNTIYF.

This rearrangement joins TRBV7-9 to TRBJ2-1; 7 nucleotides align to TRBD2. Unmatched junction bases numbered 22, after V lost 2 bases and J lost 9 bases. The CDR3 extends over 19 amino acids. Germline-derived CDR1 and CDR2 are SEHNR and FQNEAQ (reference sequence). DNA for the CDR3: TGTGCCAGCAGCTTAAGTAGCGGGTACGATCCCGGTCTTTCCGGTGAGCAGTTCTTC. Residues: CASSLSSGYDPGLSGEQFF.

V usage is TRBV5-1 and J usage is TRBJ1-3; 8 bases align to TRBD1. CDR3 length equals 14 residues. CDR1 is SGHRS and CDR2 is YFSETQ in the germline V gene. V lost 4 bases, J lost 7 bases, and 7 bases stayed unmatched. The CDR3 DNA follows: TGCGCCAGCAGCCCGACAGGGGTTGGTAACACCATATATTTT. Residues: CASSPTGVGNTIYF.

The J gene is TRBJ2-7, the V gene TRBV11-3; TRBD1 might be the D (5 bases). The CDR3 runs to 13 residues. Germline V gene data show CDR1 as SGHNT and CDR2 as YENEEA. Deletions cut 0 bases from V and 3 bases from J, with 6 bases between. The CDR3 nucleotides read TGTGCCAGCAGCTTAGACCAGGGCTACGAGCAGTACTTC. It encodes CASSLDQGYEQYF.

The chain links TRBV29-1 to TRBJ2-5; D is uncertain. The CDR3 consists of 11 residues. Germline loops: CDR1 SQVTM, CDR2 ANQGSEA. Trimming took off 5 bases at V and 7 bases at J, with 11 bases between the two ends. The CDR3: CSVLVTGTQYF. The CDR3 DNA reads as TGCAGCGTTTTAGTGACGGGGACCCAGTACTTC.

The chain uses TRBV10-3 and TRBJ1-6, with D possibly matching TRBD1 (6 bases). Between the trimmed V and J ends, which lost 3 bases and 7 bases, there was a span of 10 bases. Per germline, CDR1 ENHRY and CDR2 SYGVKD. CDR3 length: 14 amino acids. The CDR3 sequence: CAISEQTGNSPLHF. The CDR3 bases are TGTGCCATCAGTGAACAGACAGGCAATTCACCCCTCCACTTT.

V and J are TRBV12-3 or TRBV12-4 and TRBJ1-1; tentative D call: TRBD1 (6 bases). The CDR3 consists of 13 residues. Trimming stripped 3 bases from V and 5 bases from J, with 10 bases between. CDR3 residues: CASSFGGPTEAFF. For the CDR3, the DNA is TGTGCCAGCAGTTTTGGGGGCCCAACTGAAGCTTTCTTT.

The rearrangement joins TRBV7-8 to TRBJ2-6, with 8 nucleotides matching TRBD1. V trimming: 5 bases; J trimming: 1 base; junction bases outside the gene matches: 7. The V gene's germline CDR1 is SGHVS and CDR2 FQNEAQ. The CDR3 totals 17 residues. Here the CDR3 reads CASSLSGGGSGANVLTF. CDR3 bases: TGTGCCAGCAGCCTCTCAGGGGGCGGATCTGGGGCCAACGTCCTGACTTTC.